This TCR beta chain derives from a study of T cells after yellow fever vaccination. Study-level findings and limits: Weaker, the secondary response peaked sooner, at day 5 versus 15.

TCRdb re-analysed the 5' RACE reads in MiXCR, keeping a single row per CDR3 protein. The sample comprises over 100,000 distinct CDR3 sequences, roughly 8.4% of which are singletons, and 25% rests with the top ten. This clonotype was observed many times. The antigen remains unidentified. V lost 11 bases and J lost 7; bases outside the gene matches: 13. The CDR3 covers 14 residues. Germline V lookup: CDR1 SGHVS, CDR2 FQNEAQ. The chain has TRBV7-8 and TRBJ2-1, with TRBD2 matching 8 bases. This sequence was found in a man aged 30 to 45 who received the YFV17D yellow fever vaccine. The material sequenced was CD8+ T cells sorted from PBMCs, taken 45 days after the yellow fever booster vaccination. The CDR3 is CAASVGAGVNEQFF. The CDR3 DNA is TGTGCCGCCTCCGTGGGAGCGGGAGTGAATGAGCAGTTCTTC.